What follows describes a single T cell receptor beta chain. This clonotype appeared a few times. Its antigen remains unidentified. Base qualities are not recorded, but no much larger clone differs from it by a single base. This entry is derived from a study of T cells after yellow fever vaccination (dated by TCRdb to the late 2010s). General notes on the study: The SMART-Seq v4 Ultra Low Input RNA kit was used to prepare libraries from fractions with low cell numbers. To follow T-cell clones before and after both primary and booster YFV17D yellow fever vaccination, bulk TCR alpha and beta repertoires underwent longitudinal sequencing. Two healthy male donors, one aged 18 to 30 and one aged 30 to 40 years, made up the cohort. Blood was collected at multiple timepoints before and after primary and secondary immunization, and bulk PBMC replicates and cell subsets were isolated. Points the paper makes about the study in general: A small share of clonotypes was detected in both CD4 and CD8 compartments, with the overlap likely arising from convergent recombination. Only a couple of donors were included in the study, so the extent to which the findings can be generalized is limited. The secondary T-cell response was weaker than the primary response but faster, peaking on day 5 instead of day 15. Computational filtering was needed because FACS-sorted repertoires could contain abundant contaminating clonotypes from the bulk population. Most clones expanded after primary vaccination (96% of CD4 and around nine tenths of CD8) were re-detected after the booster, suggesting that broad memory maintenance occurred.

Synthesis of TCR cDNA relied on 5'RACE template switching, a step that introduced a universal primer site along with unique molecular identifiers. Priming of cDNA synthesis was performed from both the TCR alpha and TCR beta constant segments. Two PCR steps were used to amplify libraries, with sample barcodes and sequencing adapters being added in the second step. Libraries were sequenced on Illumina HiSeq 2500 (2x100 bp) or NovaSeq (2x150 bp). Concerning the study's data processing: Demultiplexing of reads and collapsing into UMI consensus sequences were performed with MIGEC, and V(D)J alignment was carried out with MiXCR. Vaccine-responding clonotypes were defined with edgeR using replicate PBMC samples, requiring FDR below 0.01 and a log2 fold change above 5 up to day 15. Each bulk clonotype was labeled CD4 or CD8 based on which sequenced repertoire, CD4 or CD8, contained the clonotype at higher abundance. TCRdb cleaned the public reads at Q25 with fastp, built clones with MiXCR and kept in-frame beta chains. Rows are unified per CDR3 protein, each entry keeping the most common DNA and genes. The V and J calls here are based on TCRdb, not the publication. This sample is represented by about 60,000 distinct CDR3 sequences; approximately 6.9% of them were singletons. Clones ranked in the top ten supply about 40% of the sample.

Reading the germline V gene (reference sequence) gives CDR1 SGHKS and CDR2 YYEKEE. V was cut back by 2 bases and J by 5 bases, leaving a gap of 7 bases between them. Its CDR3 holds 13 amino acids, cysteine through phenylalanine. Only CDR3 DNA remains: 39 bases, in frame from the first base. Sample treatment or condition, as interpreted from the label and publication: live attenuated yellow fever vaccine strain. PBMCs were isolated from peripheral blood using a standard Ficoll-Paque protocol. CD4 and CD8 T-cell fractions were isolated with Dynabeads CD4 and CD8 positive selection kits. TriZol was used to extract RNA from bulk PBMCs, CD4 and CD8 fractions, and dextramer-positive and dextramer-negative fractions.

This TCR was sampled from a man in his late teens or twenties who received the YFV17D yellow fever vaccine. Specimen: CD8+ T cells sorted from PBMCs, collected on the day of the first yellow fever vaccination. The receptor chain draws on TRBV5-5 and TRBJ2-2; too little of a D gene remains to name it. The DNA is TGTGCCAGCAGCTTCGAGGAGACCGGGGAGCTGTTTTTT. Its protein is CASSFEETGELFF.